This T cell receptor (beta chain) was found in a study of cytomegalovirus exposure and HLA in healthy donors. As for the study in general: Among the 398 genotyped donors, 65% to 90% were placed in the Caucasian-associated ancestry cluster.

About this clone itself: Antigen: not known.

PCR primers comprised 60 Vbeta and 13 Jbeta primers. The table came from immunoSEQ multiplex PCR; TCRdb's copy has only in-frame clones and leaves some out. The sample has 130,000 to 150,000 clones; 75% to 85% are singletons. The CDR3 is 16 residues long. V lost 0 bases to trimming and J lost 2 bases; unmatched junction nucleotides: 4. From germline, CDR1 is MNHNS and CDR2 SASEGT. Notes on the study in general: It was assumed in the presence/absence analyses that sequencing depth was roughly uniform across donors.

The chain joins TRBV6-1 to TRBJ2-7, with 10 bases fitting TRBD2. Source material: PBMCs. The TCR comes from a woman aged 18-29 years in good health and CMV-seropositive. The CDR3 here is CASSEALAGVAYEQYF. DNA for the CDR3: TGTGCCAGCAGTGAAGCGCTAGCGGGGGTAGCCTACGAGCAGTACTTC.